Each of the 19 T cell receptor beta chains below was sequenced from the same sample in a study of cytomegalovirus exposure and HLA in healthy donors. With 60 Vbeta and 13 Jbeta primers, the PCR was carried out. Sequencing was performed with immunoSEQ multiplex PCR; in TCRdb, only in-frame clones are kept and a portion is missing. This sample has fewer than 140,000 clones, with over 70% found just once. Sequenced: PBMCs. Receptor source: a female donor in good health and CMV-seronegative.

V usage is TRBV5-1 and J usage is TRBJ2-1, with D perhaps matching TRBD2 (6 bases). The CDR3 consists of 16 residues. Trimming took 4 bases from V and 1 from J, leaving 15 bases between them. The germline V gene has CDR1 SGHRS and CDR2 YFSETQ. In nucleotides, the CDR3 is TGCGCCAGCAGCAGTGGAGGGCCTCGTTCCTACAATGAGCAGTTCTTC. It yields the protein CASSSGGPRSYNEQFF.

V and J are TRBV7-9 and TRBJ2-1; 13 bases are a match to TRBD2. Germline V gene data show CDR1 as SEHNR and CDR2 as FQNEAQ (reference sequence). This CDR3 has 15 amino acids. With V trimmed by 5 bases and J by 8 bases, 6 bases remained unmatched. The CDR3 DNA reads as TGTGCCAGCAGCACAACTAGCGGGAGGGGTTATGAGCAGTTCTTC. It is translated as CASSTTSGRGYEQFF.

The genes are TRBV9 and TRBJ2-6; TRBD1 might be the D (6 bases). Trimming took 0 bases from V and 0 from J, leaving 16 bases between them. CDR1 is SGDLS, CDR2 YYNGEE, per germline. The length of the CDR3 is 19 residues. The CDR3 DNA is TGTGCCAGCAGCGTAGTAAGAGGACAGAGTCGCTCTGGGGCCAACGTCCTGACTTTC. The encoded protein is CASSVVRGQSRSGANVLTF.

The rearrangement links TRBV25-1 to TRBJ1-2; D uncertain. This CDR3 has 13 residues. In germline, CDR1 is MGHDK, CDR2 SYGVNS. V was trimmed by 2 bases and J by 2 bases, leaving 6 bases between them. CDR3 region: CASSEPANYGYTF. CDR3 DNA sequence: TGTGCCAGCAGTGAACCCGCGAACTATGGCTACACCTTC.

The V call is TRBV5-1, the J call TRBJ2-7, with a tentative D call TRBD2 (6 bases). Germline assignment: CDR1 SGHRS and CDR2 YFSETQ. V was shortened by 0 bases and J by 5 bases, with 15 bases between the two germline ends. CDR3 length equals 15 residues. Here the CDR3 DNA reads TGCGCCAGCAGCTTGGCTTTTGGGCGGGACCACGAGCAGTACTTC. This gives the protein CASSLAFGRDHEQYF.

CDR3 sequence reads: CASTNPGAYEQYF. CDR3 DNA sequence: TGTGCCAGCACCAACCCGGGAGCATACGAGCAGTACTTC. J is TRBJ2-7 and V is TRBV28, with TRBD2 as a possible D gene (6 bases). Germline V gives CDR1 MDHEN, CDR2 SYDVKM. Trimming stripped 7 bases from V and 4 bases from J, with 14 bases between. CDR3 length: 13 amino acids.

The chain links TRBV7-9 to TRBJ1-4; weak D call: TRBD1 (5 bases). The CDR3 extends over 15 amino acids. V lost 5 bases and J 8 bases, leaving 18 bases between the germline ends. CDR1 is SEHNR and CDR2 is FQNEAQ in the germline V gene (reference sequence). The CDR3 is CASSLRNSGGEKLFF. The CDR3 DNA is TGTGCCAGCAGCCTAAGGAACAGCGGGGGAGAAAAACTGTTTTTT. The full variable domain, completed using reference TRBV7-9 and TRBJ1-4, is DTGVSQNPRHKITKRGQNVTFRCDPISEHNRLYWYRQTLGQGPEFLTYFQNEAQLEKSRLLSDRFSAERPKGSFSTLEIQRTEQGDSAMYLCASSLRNSGGEKLFFGSGTQLSVL.

The chain is built from TRBV11-3 and TRBJ2-1, with a tentative D call TRBD1 (5 bases). Trimming took 0 bases from V and 5 from J, leaving 17 bases between them. The V gene's germline CDR1 is SGHNT and CDR2 YENEEA. The CDR3 is made up of 17 amino acids. The chain's CDR3 is CASSLDGEVLGDNEQFF. The CDR3 DNA is TGTGCCAGCAGCTTAGATGGAGAGGTTCTAGGGGACAATGAGCAGTTCTTC.

V gene TRBV4-1 combines with J gene TRBJ2-7; 9 nucleotides agree with TRBD2. CDR3 length: 17 amino acids. The V gene's germline CDR1 is MGHRA and CDR2 YSYEKL. V lost 1 base and J lost 3; bases outside the gene matches: 10. The CDR3 DNA reads as TGCGCCAGCAGCCAAGCTTCCTCGGGGCGGGGGGGCTACGAGCAGTACTTC. This codes for CASSQASSGRGGYEQYF.

The V call is TRBV2, the J call TRBJ2-2; 7 nucleotides align to TRBD1. V shed 8 bases, J shed 1 base, and the junction held 4 bases outside the gene matches. This CDR3 comprises 14 residues. Germline loops: CDR1 SNHLY, CDR2 FYNNEI. In DNA form, the CDR3 reads TGTGCCAGCTCCCGGGACAGGAACACCGGGGAGCTGTTTTTT. Its translation is CASSRDRNTGELFF. Variable domain in full (rest from reference TRBV2 and TRBJ2-2): EPEVTQTPSHQVTQMGQEVILRCVPISNHLYFYWYRQILGQKVEFLVSFYNNEISEKSEIFDDQFSVERPDGSNFTLKIRSTKLEDSAMYFCASSRDRNTGELFFGEGSRLTVL.

This clone has just one count. This chain connects TRBV30 to TRBJ1-2; no reliable D call. V was pared by 2 bases and J by 1 base, with 17 bases between. CDR3 length: 16 residues. CDR1 GTSNPN and CDR2 SVGIG come from the germline V gene (reference sequence). The CDR3 loop reads CAWSTGRTLVNYGYTF. The CDR3 nucleotides read TGTGCCTGGAGTACGGGCAGGACTCTTGTTAACTATGGCTACACCTTC.

This clone was found a few times. This chain joins TRBV6-6 and TRBJ2-5, with D perhaps matching TRBD1 (6 bases). Germline CDR1 reads MNHNY; CDR2 reads SVGAGI (reference sequence). The CDR3 has 13 amino acids. Trimming stripped 2 bases from V and 4 bases from J, with 8 bases between. CDR3 nucleotide sequence: TGTGCCAGCAGTTACCAGGGGATAGAGACCCAGTACTTC. As protein: CASSYQGIETQYF.

The DNA of the CDR3 is TGTGCCAGCAGCTTAGGAGGGGCCGTTCGGGGGGAGACCCAGTACTTC. Translation gives CASSLGGAVRGETQYF. The chain combines TRBV7-6 with TRBJ2-5; D might be TRBD2 (6 bases). The germline V gene encodes CDR1 SGHVS and CDR2 FNYEAQ. V shed 1 base and J shed 5 bases, with 17 bases lying between them. This CDR3 is 16 amino acids long.

The chain combines TRBV9 with TRBJ2-5, with 10 bases identical to TRBD2. Germline values: CDR1 SGDLS, CDR2 YYNGEE. V was clipped by 0 bases and J by 5 bases; unmatched bases: 10. The CDR3 loop spans 17 amino acids. CDR3 sequence (DNA): TGTGCCAGCAGCGTAGGAGGGAGCGGGAGGGCCTTTGAGACCCAGTACTTC. Protein sequence: CASSVGGSGRAFETQYF.

The chain carries TRBV14 and TRBJ2-1; 12 bases agree with TRBD2. The CDR3 extends over 18 amino acids. Trimming took 0 bases from V and 8 from J; bases not matched to a gene: 11. Per the germline V gene, CDR1 is SGHDN and CDR2 is FVKESK. CDR3 amino acids: CASSQDRRTSGVDYEQFF. For the CDR3, the DNA is TGTGCCAGCAGCCAAGATCGTAGGACTAGCGGGGTGGATTATGAGCAGTTCTTC.

This chain joins TRBV19 and TRBJ2-1; D perhaps matches TRBD2 (5 bases). V was pared by 1 base and J by 6 bases, with 16 bases between. Per germline, CDR1 LNHDA and CDR2 SQIVND (reference sequence). This CDR3 spans 16 amino acids. The CDR3 loop is CASSIVFGKRINEQFF. Written as DNA, the CDR3 is TGTGCCAGTAGTATAGTTTTCGGGAAGAGGATCAATGAGCAGTTCTTC.

This chain joins TRBV9 and TRBJ2-5; 11 bases line up with TRBD2. The CDR3 has 16 residues. V dropped 0 bases and J dropped 5; count of bases not matched to a gene: 6. Germline CDR1 and CDR2: SGDLS and YYNGEE. The CDR3 bases are TGTGCCAGCAGCGTAGGTAGCGGGAGGGCCGGTGAGACCCAGTACTTC. Its protein product is CASSVGSGRAGETQYF.

The rearrangement joins TRBV30 to TRBJ2-7; D possibly corresponds to TRBD1 (6 bases). The CDR3 has 13 residues. Trimming left V 1 base short and J 5 bases short, with 12 bases between. The germline V gene encodes CDR1 GTSNPN and CDR2 SVGIG (reference sequence). The CDR3 sequence: CAWSGQVLNEQYF. CDR3 DNA sequence: TGTGCCTGGAGTGGACAGGTTCTGAACGAGCAGTACTTC.

This clone was counted a few times. This chain connects TRBV4-2 to TRBJ1-1, with a possible D match to TRBD1 (5 bases). This CDR3 contains 12 residues. From germline, CDR1 is LGHNA and CDR2 YNFKEQ. The V gene lost 2 bases and the J gene lost 8 bases, with 9 bases spanning the gap. The DNA of the CDR3 is TGTGCCAGCAGCCAAAACCGACAGGAAGCTTTCTTT. This translates into CASSQNRQEAFF.